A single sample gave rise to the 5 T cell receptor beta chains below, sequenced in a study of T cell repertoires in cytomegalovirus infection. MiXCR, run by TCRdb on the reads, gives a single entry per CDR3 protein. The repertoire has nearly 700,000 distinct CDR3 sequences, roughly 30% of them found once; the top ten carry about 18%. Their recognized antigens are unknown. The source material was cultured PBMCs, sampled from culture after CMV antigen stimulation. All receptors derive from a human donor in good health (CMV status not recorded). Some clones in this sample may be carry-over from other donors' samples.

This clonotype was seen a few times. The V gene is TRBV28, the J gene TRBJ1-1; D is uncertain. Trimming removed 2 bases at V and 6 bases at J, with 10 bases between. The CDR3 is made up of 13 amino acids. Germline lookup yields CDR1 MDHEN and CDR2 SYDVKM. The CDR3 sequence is CASSLRVGAEAFF. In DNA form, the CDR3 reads TGTGCCAGCAGTTTAAGGGTCGGGGCTGAAGCTTTCTTT.

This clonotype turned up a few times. The DNA for the CDR3 is TGTGCCACCAGTGATCCAAACAGGGTCCAGGAGCTGTTTTTT. This gives the protein CATSDPNRVQELFF. V usage is TRBV24-1 and J usage is TRBJ2-2, with a weak D call TRBD1 (6 bases). The germline V and J ends were trimmed by 3 bases and 10 bases, with 14 bases remaining between them. Germline CDR1 KGHDR, CDR2 SFDVKD. The CDR3 consists of 14 residues.

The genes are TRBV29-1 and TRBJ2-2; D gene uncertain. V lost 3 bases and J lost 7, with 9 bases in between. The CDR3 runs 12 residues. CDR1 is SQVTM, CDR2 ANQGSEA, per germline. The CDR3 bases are TGCAGCGTTGATCTATTAGGCGGGGAGCTGTTTTTT. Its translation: CSVDLLGGELFF.

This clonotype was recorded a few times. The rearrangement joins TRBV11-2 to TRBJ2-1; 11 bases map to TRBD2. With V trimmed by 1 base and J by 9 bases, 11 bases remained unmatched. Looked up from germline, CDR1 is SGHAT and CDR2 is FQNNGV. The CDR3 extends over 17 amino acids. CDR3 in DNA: TGTGCCAGCAGCTTAGTACTTGGGGTAGCGGGAGGGCGTGAGCAGTTCTTC. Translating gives CASSLVLGVAGGREQFF. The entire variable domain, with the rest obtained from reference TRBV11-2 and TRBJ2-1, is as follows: EAGVAQSPRYKIIEKRQSVAFWCNPISGHATLYWYQQILGQGPKLLIQFQNNGVVDDSQLPKDRFSAERLKGVDSTLKIQPAKLEDSAVYLCASSLVLGVAGGREQFFGPGTRLTVL.

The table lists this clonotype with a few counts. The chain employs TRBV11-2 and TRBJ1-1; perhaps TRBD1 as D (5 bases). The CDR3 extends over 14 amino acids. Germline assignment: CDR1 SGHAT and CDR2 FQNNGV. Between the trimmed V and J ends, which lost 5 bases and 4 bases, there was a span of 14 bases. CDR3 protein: CASSRARQGTEAFF. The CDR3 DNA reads TGTGCCAGCAGCCGAGCCCGGCAGGGCACTGAAGCTTTCTTT.